The present T cell receptor beta chain was sequenced within a study of blood T cell repertoires in COVID-19. Here immunoSEQ multiplex PCR was the method, and the copy in TCRdb shows in-frame clones only, minus some. The profile covers about 280,000 clones, with roughly 90% appearing a single time and about 4.6% taken by the ten largest. Germline values: CDR1 MNHNY, CDR2 SVGAGI (reference sequence). V gave up 6 bases and J gave up 2 bases, with 12 bases separating them. The CDR3 extends over 14 amino acids. V gene TRBV6-6 combines with J gene TRBJ2-3; D is unresolved. The source material was peripheral blood. The sequence came from a man in his forties with acute or convalescent COVID-19. The DNA of the CDR3 is TGTGCCAGCAGCTTATACCGGTACACAGATACGCAGTATTTT. This translates into CASSLYRYTDTQYF.